Below, 3 T cell receptor beta chains from the same sample are listed, as sequenced in a study of T cell changes during pregnancy in multiple sclerosis. The table came from immunoSEQ multiplex PCR; TCRdb's copy has only in-frame clones and leaves some out. The table lists 55,000 to 85,000 clones, around 90% of them singletons. Sequenced here: CD4+ T cells from peripheral blood mononuclear cells, sampled after pregnancy. The receptor source for this set is a female donor with multiple sclerosis, enrolled in a pregnancy study.

The chain couples TRBV6-1 to TRBJ1-1; no definite D call. The V end lost 8 bases, the J end lost 3 bases, and 13 bases lay between the germline ends. Germline V lookup: CDR1 MNHNS, CDR2 SASEGT. The CDR3 loop spans 13 amino acids. CDR3 DNA sequence: TGTGCCAGCGGAGGGCGGTGGGACACTGAAGCTTTCTTT. Translated, it gives CASGGRWDTEAFF.

CDR3 protein: CASRKRGGEETQYF. CDR3 DNA sequence: TGCGCCAGCAGGAAGCGGGGGGGTGAGGAGACCCAGTACTTC. The genes are TRBV5-1 and TRBJ2-5, with 10 bases fitting TRBD2. The length of the CDR3 is 14 residues. Trimming at V came to 5 bases and at J to 5 bases, leaving 6 bases not matched to a gene. The germline V gene has CDR1 SGHRS and CDR2 YFSETQ.

This chain's CDR3 is CASSPRGEGNEQFF. The CDR3 bases are TGTGCCAGCAGCCCCCGGGGGGAGGGTAACGAGCAGTTCTTC. The chain joins TRBV7-6 to TRBJ2-1, with 7 bases aligning to TRBD2. This CDR3 is 14 amino acids long. The germline CDR1 and CDR2 sequences are SGHVS and FNYEAQ. The V gene end was trimmed by 5 bases and the J gene end by 10 bases; junction bases not matched to a gene: 11.